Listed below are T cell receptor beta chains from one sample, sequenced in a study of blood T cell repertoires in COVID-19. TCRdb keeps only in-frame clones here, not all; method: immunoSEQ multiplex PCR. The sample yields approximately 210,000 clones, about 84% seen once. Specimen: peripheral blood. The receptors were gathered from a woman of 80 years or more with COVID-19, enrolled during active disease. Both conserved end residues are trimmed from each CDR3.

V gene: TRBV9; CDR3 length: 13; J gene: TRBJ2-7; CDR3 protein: ASSVDQGSSYEQY
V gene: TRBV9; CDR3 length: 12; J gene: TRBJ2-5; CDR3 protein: ASSASSGGETQY
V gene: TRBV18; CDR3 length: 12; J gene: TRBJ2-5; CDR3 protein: ASSPPAGYETQY
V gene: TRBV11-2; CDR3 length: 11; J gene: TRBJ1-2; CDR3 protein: ASSFGQGYGYT
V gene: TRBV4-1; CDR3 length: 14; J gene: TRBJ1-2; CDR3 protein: ASSQDQSGDNYGYT
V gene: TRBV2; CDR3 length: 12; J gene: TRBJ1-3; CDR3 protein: ASRERRSGNTIY
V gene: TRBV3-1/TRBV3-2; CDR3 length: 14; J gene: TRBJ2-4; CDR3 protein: ASSPMDRGFKNIQY
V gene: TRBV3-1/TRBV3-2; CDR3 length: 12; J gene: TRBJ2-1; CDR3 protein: ASSTSGAYNEQF
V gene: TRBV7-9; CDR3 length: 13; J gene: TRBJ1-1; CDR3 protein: ATQGPRTGNTEAF
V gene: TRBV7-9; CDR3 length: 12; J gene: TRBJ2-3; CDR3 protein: ASSLREGKDTQY
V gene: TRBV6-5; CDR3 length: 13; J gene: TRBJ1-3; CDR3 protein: ASRRDSSSGNTIY
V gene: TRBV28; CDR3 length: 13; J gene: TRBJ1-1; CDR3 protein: ASLMGDREGTEAF
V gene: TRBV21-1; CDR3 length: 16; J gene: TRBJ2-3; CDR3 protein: ASSTQLAERRGTDTQY
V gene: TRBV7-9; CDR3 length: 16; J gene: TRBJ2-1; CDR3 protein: ASSQGQGGGPKYNEQF
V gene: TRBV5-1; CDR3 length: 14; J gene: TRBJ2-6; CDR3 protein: ASSLVGAPGANVLT
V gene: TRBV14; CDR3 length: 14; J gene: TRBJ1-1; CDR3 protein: ASSQRTGGMNTEAF
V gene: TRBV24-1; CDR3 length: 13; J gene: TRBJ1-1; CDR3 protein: ATSDSRWRGTEAF
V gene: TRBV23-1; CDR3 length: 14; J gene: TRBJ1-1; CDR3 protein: ASSQSGGNPELEAF
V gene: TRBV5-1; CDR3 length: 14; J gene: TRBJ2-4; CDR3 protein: ASSPDRAGGTDIQY
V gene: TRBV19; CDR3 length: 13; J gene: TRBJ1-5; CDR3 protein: ASSLDRGSNQPQH
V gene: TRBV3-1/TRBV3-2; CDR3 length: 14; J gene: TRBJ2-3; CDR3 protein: ASSLISGRRTDTQY
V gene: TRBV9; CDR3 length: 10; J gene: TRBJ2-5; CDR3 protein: ASSVDRGTQY